Presented here are 30 T cell receptor beta chains from one specimen sequenced in a study of metastatic and nonmetastatic thyroid tumors. Each patient went into thyroid surgery without having received any treatment. MiXCR reprocessed the PCR reads for TCRdb. The sample includes 10,000 or so clones, 35% to 45% of them seen just once. Sequenced input: tumor tissue. The receptors originated from a female donor with papillary thyroid cancer or a benign thyroid nodule (not recorded which). Some clones in this sample may be carry-over from other donors' samples.

The chain has TRBV12-3 or TRBV12-4 and TRBJ2-7, with D tentatively TRBD1 (5 bases). The CDR3 runs 11 residues. V gave up 3 bases and J gave up 8 bases, with 8 bases separating them. The DNA of the CDR3 is TGTGCCAGCAGTTTGGGGCTGCAGCAGTACTTC. Its translation is CASSLGLQQYF.

This clone occurred a few times. The chain joins TRBV6-2 or TRBV6-3 to TRBJ1-1; TRBD1 might be the D (5 bases). V lost 2 bases to trimming and J lost 1 base, with 14 bases between them. Germline assignment: CDR1 MNHEY and CDR2 SVGEGT. CDR3 length equals 16 residues. CDR3 nucleotide sequence: TGTGCCAGCAGTTACCCCCAGGGATTCTGGAACACTGAAGCTTTCTTT. The encoded protein is CASSYPQGFWNTEAFF.

The chain is built from TRBV12-3 or TRBV12-4 and TRBJ1-3, with D unclear. The CDR3 is made up of 18 amino acids. V was pared by 9 bases and J by 3 bases, with 27 bases between. The CDR3 bases are TGTGCCAGAAGCCCAAACCGAACAGCCATACTCTATGGAAACACCATATATTTT. Amino acids: CARSPNRTAILYGNTIYF.

Of note for this clone: One junction end disagrees with the germline gene, perhaps due to a read error. V is TRBV6-1 and J is TRBJ1-5; D is uncertain. This CDR3 spans 13 amino acids. The germline gives CDR1 MNHNS, CDR2 SASEGT. CDR3 DNA: TGTGTCAGCAGTGGAATGGCTGGGAGACCCCAGCATTTT. This sequence encodes CVSSGMAGRPQHF.

The chain combines TRBV7-6 with TRBJ2-2; D is possibly TRBD2 (6 bases). CDR1 and CDR2 from the germline V gene are SGHVS and FNYEAQ. V was cut by 4 bases and J by 6 bases, with 15 bases left in between. The CDR3 contains 15 residues. DNA for the CDR3: TGTGCCAGCAGCTCCGGAGGGGAGATTGCCGGGGAGCTGTTTTTT. Protein product: CASSSGGEIAGELFF.

The chain employs TRBV28 and TRBJ1-2; a weak D match, TRBD1 (6 bases). V was shortened by 7 bases and J by 4 bases, with 7 bases between the two germline ends. There are 11 residues in the CDR3. Germline V CDR1 and CDR2: MDHEN, SYDVKM. The CDR3 bases are TGTGCCAGCAAGGGGGGCTATGGCTACACCTTC. Translation gives CASKGGYGYTF.

As DNA, the CDR3 is TGCAGTGCTAGGGAGGACAGGGGAGCTTCACCCCTCCACTTT. It yields the protein CSAREDRGASPLHF. This chain connects TRBV20-1 to TRBJ1-6; 9 nucleotides match TRBD1. Per the germline V gene, CDR1 is DFQATT and CDR2 is SNEGSKA (reference sequence). The CDR3 length is 14 residues. Trimming removed 3 bases from V and 9 bases from J; junction bases left unmatched: 6.

In nucleotides, the CDR3 is TGTGCCAGCAGCTTAGGAGACAGGGGTGTCTATGGCTACACCTTC. This translates into CASSLGDRGVYGYTF. V is TRBV11-2 and J is TRBJ1-2; 8 positions agree with TRBD1. The CDR3 runs 15 residues. Trimming removed 1 base from V and 4 bases from J; junction bases left unmatched: 5. In germline, CDR1 is SGHAT, CDR2 FQNNGV.

This clone has more than one count but fewer than ten. The chain uses TRBV28 and TRBJ2-7; D is unresolved. CDR3 length equals 13 residues. V shed 7 bases and J shed 4 bases, with 14 bases lying between them. The germline gives CDR1 MDHEN, CDR2 SYDVKM. The CDR3 protein is CASNPRREYEQYF. The CDR3 bases are TGTGCCAGCAACCCTCGCAGAGAATACGAGCAGTACTTC.

The chain links TRBV6-1 to TRBJ2-7, with D unclear. Germline V gene sequence: CDR1 MNHNS, CDR2 SASEGT. V dropped 6 bases and J dropped 0 bases, with 6 bases sitting between them. The CDR3 runs 12 residues. CDR3 nucleotides: TGTGCCAGCAGGGGTGGCTCCTACGAGCAGTACTTC. Its translation: CASRGGSYEQYF.

Many counts were recorded for this clone. The V and J genes are TRBV28 and TRBJ2-1; 11 bases map to TRBD2. V shed 3 bases and J 10 bases; nucleotides not matched to a gene: 2. The CDR3 consists of 13 residues. The germline V gene has CDR1 MDHEN and CDR2 SYDVKM. CDR3 residues: CASSLGTSGEQFF. The CDR3 DNA sequence: TGTGCCAGCAGTTTGGGGACTAGCGGAGAGCAGTTCTTC.

The chain combines TRBV10-3 with TRBJ2-7; a possible D gene is TRBD1 (5 bases). The CDR3 consists of 13 residues. The germline V gene encodes CDR1 ENHRY and CDR2 SYGVKD. The ends were cut back, 2 bases at V and 1 base at J, with 6 bases in the middle. CDR3 nucleotides: TGTGCCATCAGTGAGGGACAATCCTACGAGCAGTACTTC. It encodes CAISEGQSYEQYF.

This chain connects TRBV24-1 to TRBJ2-1, with a possible D match to TRBD2 (6 bases). Trimming shortened V by 4 bases and J by 1 base, and 10 bases separated the two germline ends. Germline lookup yields CDR1 KGHDR and CDR2 SFDVKD. The CDR3 has 15 amino acids. CDR3 region: CATSENSGSYNEQFF. The CDR3 DNA sequence: TGTGCCACCAGTGAAAATAGCGGATCCTACAATGAGCAGTTCTTC.

This clone occurred many times. The rearrangement uses TRBV5-6 and TRBJ2-1; D remains unclear. With 0 bases removed from V and 1 base from J, the gap between germline ends came to 5 bases. In germline, CDR1 is SGHDT, CDR2 YYEEEE. The CDR3 contains 14 residues. The CDR3 reads CASSLGTSYNEQFF. The CDR3 nucleotides are TGTGCCAGCAGCTTGGGTACATCCTACAATGAGCAGTTCTTC.

The rearrangement uses TRBV3-1 and TRBJ1-1; D is unclear. The germline V gene has CDR1 LGHDT and CDR2 YNNKEL (reference sequence). V was clipped by 2 bases and J by 10 bases, with 8 bases between them. The CDR3 is made up of 11 amino acids. CDR3 protein: CASSQWGTAFF. The CDR3 nucleotides read TGTGCCAGCAGCCAATGGGGAACAGCTTTCTTT.

The chain recombines TRBV24-1 with TRBJ2-2, with 9 bases identical to TRBD1. V was pared by 6 bases and J by 2 bases, with 6 bases of the junction left unmatched. The CDR3 is made up of 16 amino acids. Germline assignment: CDR1 KGHDR and CDR2 SFDVKD. CDR3 coding DNA: TGTGCCACCAGTCCGGACAGGGGAGTAAACACCGGGGAGCTGTTTTTT. Translated: CATSPDRGVNTGELFF.

The gene calls are TRBV6-1 and TRBJ2-1; 10 bases are shared with TRBD2. Germline lookup yields CDR1 MNHNS and CDR2 SASEGT. There are 16 residues in the CDR3. The junction had 5 bases not matched to a gene; V was cut back by 2 bases and J by 4 bases. CDR3 region: CASSEWASGGYNEQFF. CDR3 nucleotides: TGTGCCAGCAGTGAATGGGCTAGCGGGGGATACAATGAGCAGTTCTTC.

The chain carries TRBV28 and TRBJ2-2, with 7 bases fitting TRBD2. Germline V gene data show CDR1 as MDHEN and CDR2 as SYDVKM. V gave up 10 bases and J gave up 0 bases; unmatched junction bases: 2. The CDR3 is 13 amino acids. The CDR3 DNA reads TGTGCCATAGGACTAGCGAACACCGGGGAGCTGTTTTTT. Translating gives CAIGLANTGELFF.

In its sample, this clone is medium-sized. This chain links TRBV4-2 with TRBJ1-1; TRBD1 matches 7 bases. The CDR3 is 15 amino acids. Looked up from germline, CDR1 is LGHNA and CDR2 is YNFKEQ. After removal of 2 bases from V and 5 bases from J, the junction contained 8 bases not matched to a gene. CDR3 bases: TGTGCCAGCAGCCAAACGAGGGGGCTGGGGACTGAAGCTTTCTTT. This sequence encodes CASSQTRGLGTEAFF.

The chain carries TRBV5-1 and TRBJ1-4; 10 positions agree with TRBD1. Germline trimming cut 4 bases from V and 7 bases from J; bases unmatched to any gene: 13. Germline V gene data show CDR1 as SGHRS and CDR2 as YFSETQ. The CDR3 consists of 17 residues. In DNA form, the CDR3 reads TGCGCCAGCAGCCAGACAGGGGGCTTGACTTCTAGTGAAAAACTGTTTTTT. It encodes CASSQTGGLTSSEKLFF. Based on the CDR3 plus reference TRBV5-1 and TRBJ1-4, the full variable domain is KAGVTQTPRYLIKTRGQQVTLSCSPISGHRSVSWYQQTPGQGLQFLFEYFSETQRNKGNFPGRFSGRQFSNSRSEMNVSTLELGDSALYLCASSQTGGLTSSEKLFFGSGTQLSVL.

V gene TRBV6-6 combines with J gene TRBJ2-1; 8 positions agree with TRBD2. V shed 0 bases, J shed 13 bases, and the junction held 2 bases outside the gene matches. Germline CDR1 and CDR2: MNHNY and SVGAGI (reference sequence). This CDR3 spans 12 amino acids. The CDR3 DNA reads as TGTGCCAGCAGTTACTCCGGGACTAGACAGTTCTTC. Translated, it gives CASSYSGTRQFF.

This clone has at least ten counts. The rearrangement links TRBV5-1 to TRBJ2-3, with D unresolved. Trimming cost V 6 bases and J 0 bases, with 23 bases left between them. The CDR3 contains 18 residues. From germline, CDR1 is SGHRS and CDR2 YFSETQ. CDR3 region: CASTGGLSTPPSTDTQYF. CDR3 in DNA: TGCGCCAGCACCGGTGGCCTGTCGACCCCTCCTAGCACAGATACGCAGTATTTT.

The J gene is TRBJ1-6, the V gene TRBV7-9; no reliable D call. Per the germline V gene, CDR1 is SEHNR and CDR2 is FQNEAQ (reference sequence). Deletions cut 1 base from V and 7 bases from J, with 11 bases between. CDR3 length equals 15 residues. The DNA of the CDR3 is TGTGCCAGCAGCTTAGATAGTCTAAAGAATTCACCCCTCCACTTT. This sequence encodes CASSLDSLKNSPLHF. Complete variable domain (other parts from reference TRBV7-9 and TRBJ1-6): DTGVSQNPRHKITKRGQNVTFRCDPISEHNRLYWYRQTLGQGPEFLTYFQNEAQLEKSRLLSDRFSAERPKGSFSTLEIQRTEQGDSAMYLCASSLDSLKNSPLHFGNGTRLTVT.

Only one count was recorded for this clone. This chain connects TRBV7-2 to TRBJ1-2; the D is unclear. CDR1 is SGHTA and CDR2 is FQGNSA in the germline V gene. The V end lost 4 bases, the J end lost 0 bases, and 9 bases lay between the germline ends. CDR3 length equals 14 residues. The chain's CDR3 is CASSSRMTNYGYTF. CDR3 in DNA: TGTGCCAGCAGCTCACGGATGACTAACTATGGCTACACCTTC.

The chain joins TRBV7-2 to TRBJ2-7; D not certain. V was cut by 5 bases and J by 8 bases, with 16 bases left in between. There are 13 residues in the CDR3. Germline loops: CDR1 SGHTA, CDR2 FQGNSA. The CDR3 sequence: CASSEPSQRKQYF. The CDR3 coding sequence is TGTGCCAGCAGCGAACCAAGCCAGAGGAAGCAGTACTTC. The whole variable domain, filled in from reference TRBV7-2 and TRBJ2-7, reads GAGVSQSPSNKVTEKGKDVELRCDPISGHTALYWYRQSLGQGLEFLIYFQGNSAPDKSGLPSDRFSAERTGGSVSTLTIQRTQQEDSAVYLCASSEPSQRKQYFGPGTRLTVT.

This clone was seen at least ten times. A single base separates this from a much larger clone, so it may be a read error. This chain uses TRBV11-1 with TRBJ2-7; D is ambiguous. Germline CDR1 and CDR2: SGHAT and FQDESV (reference sequence). The length of the CDR3 is 12 residues. The CDR3 protein is CASSKYSYEQHF. The CDR3 DNA is TGTGCCAGCAGCAAGTACTCCTACGAGCAGCACTTC.

V usage is TRBV28 and J usage is TRBJ1-1; 7 nucleotides agree with TRBD1. V lost 7 bases to trimming and J lost 5 bases; unmatched junction nucleotides: 10. The CDR3 runs 14 residues. CDR1 is MDHEN, CDR2 SYDVKM, per germline. CDR3 loop: CASNPGGMRTEAFF. DNA of the CDR3: TGTGCCAGCAACCCAGGGGGAATGAGAACTGAAGCTTTCTTT.

This clone was observed once. This chain uses TRBV7-8 with TRBJ1-5; maybe TRBD1 (5 bases). Per germline, CDR1 SGHVS and CDR2 FQNEAQ. The V end was cut by 3 bases, the J end by 4 bases, with 16 bases between. The CDR3 is 16 residues long. The CDR3 region is CASSFDRWKSNQPQHF. The CDR3 DNA reads TGTGCCAGCAGCTTTGACAGATGGAAATCAAATCAGCCCCAGCATTTT. The whole variable domain, filled in from reference TRBV7-8 and TRBJ1-5, reads GAGVSQSPRYKVAKRGQDVALRCDPISGHVSLFWYQQALGQGPEFLTYFQNEAQLDKSGLPSDRFFAERPEGSVSTLKIQRTQQEDSAVYLCASSFDRWKSNQPQHFGDGTRLSIL.

In its sample, this clone ranks as medium-sized. The chain couples TRBV6-1 to TRBJ1-2; D remains unclear. Germline CDR1 is MNHNS and CDR2 is SASEGT. Trimming stripped 2 bases from V and 2 bases from J, with 15 bases between. The CDR3 covers 16 residues. The CDR3 DNA follows: TGTGCCAGCAGTGAAATCAAACGAGGAGAGAACTATGGCTACACCTTC. This codes for CASSEIKRGENYGYTF.

This clone is classed as large. This chain joins TRBV6-2 or TRBV6-3 and TRBJ1-2; D might be TRBD1 (5 bases). The CDR3 spans 13 residues. Trimming cost V 3 bases and J 3 bases, with 8 bases left between them. Germline CDR1 is MNHEY and CDR2 is SVGEGT. The CDR3 coding sequence is TGTGCCAGCAGTTATCCGGGGGACTATGGCTACACCTTC. Protein product: CASSYPGDYGYTF.